The 2 T cell receptor beta chains listed next were all sequenced from one sample in a study of shared clonotypes between healthy human individuals. The protocol was immunoSEQ multiplex PCR, while the TCRdb copy is restricted to in-frame clones and leaves out a portion. The sample yields approximately 250,000 clones, 65% to 70% seen once. Material for sequencing was memory CD4+ T cells sorted from blood. Documented subset: CD45RA-negative fraction. The receptors here all came from a man aged 25 to 40 in good health.

V gene TRBV6-1 combines with J gene TRBJ1-2; 8 positions match TRBD1. The CDR3 has 16 amino acids. J was trimmed by 6 bases and V by 1 base; bases with no gene match: 10. CDR1 and CDR2 from the germline V gene are MNHNS and SASEGT. The CDR3 DNA reads as TGTGCCAGCAGTGAAGGTTGGGTCAGGGGGCGAAATGGCTACACCTTC. This codes for CASSEGWVRGRNGYTF.

This clone has a single count. The chain has TRBV7-8 and TRBJ2-1; 8 nucleotides agree with TRBD2. The CDR3 length is 19 residues. Per germline, CDR1 SGHVS and CDR2 FQNEAQ. Trimming cost V 7 bases and J 4 bases; bases outside gene matches: 21. In DNA, the CDR3 is TGTGCCAGCACCAATTCCCCAGCGGGAGTCTTTCCCGTATACAATGAGCAGTTCTTC. Amino acids: CASTNSPAGVFPVYNEQFF.